A selection of T cell receptor beta chains follows, all from one sample in a study of blood T cell repertoires in COVID-19. The protocol was immunoSEQ multiplex PCR, while the TCRdb copy is restricted to in-frame clones and leaves out a portion. The sample lists around 250,000 clones, more than 85% occurring once. The sample consisted of PBMCs or T cells enriched from blood (not recorded which). The receptors here all came from a woman aged 25 to 39 who had recovered from COVID-19. CDR3s include the opening cysteine and the closing phenylalanine or tryptophan. A D gene is named only where the DNA matches it firmly. Clone size is stated in some rows and not others, as once, few, many or a class when expanded.

J gene	V gene	clone size	CDR3 length	D gene	CDR3 protein	CDR3 DNA
TRBJ2-7	TRBV4-3	-	19	TRBD2	CASSQDFFSRASGSYEQYF	TGCGCCAGCAGCCAAGATTTTTTCTCTAGGGCTAGCGGCTCCTACGAGCAGTACTTC
TRBJ2-7	TRBV5-8	-	16	TRBD2	CASSLGTSVKGDEQYF	TGTGCCAGCAGCTTGGGGACTAGCGTTAAGGGCGACGAGCAGTACTTC
TRBJ2-7	TRBV7-9	once	15	-	CASSLEIGRFYEQYF	TGTGCCAGCAGCTTAGAGATCGGCAGGTTCTACGAGCAGTACTTC
TRBJ2-1	TRBV5-1	-	16	-	CASSWFRELVRNEQFF	TGCGCCAGCAGCTGGTTCCGGGAGCTAGTGCGGAATGAGCAGTTCTTC
TRBJ1-1	TRBV18	-	15	-	CASSPGATMNTEAFF	TGTGCCAGCTCGCCGGGAGCCACCATGAACACTGAAGCTTTCTTT
TRBJ2-1	TRBV4-3	-	18	TRBD2	CASSQDWTSGPTYNEQFF	TGCGCCAGCAGCCAAGACTGGACTAGCGGGCCCACCTACAATGAGCAGTTCTTC
TRBJ2-5	TRBV27	-	15	-	CASSLNAAIQETQYF	TGTGCCAGCAGTTTAAATGCGGCGATCCAAGAGACCCAGTACTTC
TRBJ1-2	TRBV24-1	-	12	-	CATSGDSYGYTF	TGTGCCACCAGTGGCGACAGCTATGGCTACACCTTC
TRBJ2-7	TRBV6-2/TRBV6-3	-	16	TRBD1	CASSYHTGDRRYEQYF	TGTGCCAGCAGTTACCACACAGGGGACCGTCGGTACGAGCAGTACTTC
TRBJ2-1	TRBV19	-	15	TRBD2	CASTNPTSGFHEQFF	TGTGCCAGTACCAACCCGACTAGCGGGTTCCATGAGCAGTTCTTC
TRBJ2-3	TRBV29-1	few	13	TRBD2	CSVERGRGDTQYF	TGCAGCGTTGAAAGAGGGAGGGGAGATACGCAGTATTTT
TRBJ1-1	TRBV4-1	-	16	-	CASSPDSGLRSTEAFF	TGCGCCAGCAGCCCCGACTCCGGACTGAGAAGTACTGAAGCTTTCTTT
TRBJ2-7	TRBV12-3/TRBV12-4	few	11	-	CASSFRGEQYF	TGTGCCAGCAGTTTTAGGGGGGAGCAGTACTTC
TRBJ2-2	TRBV19	-	13	-	CASSIGSTGELFF	TGTGCCAGTAGTATTGGGAGCACCGGGGAGCTGTTTTTT
TRBJ1-6	TRBV10-3	-	18	TRBD1	CAISLHRGTSSYNSPLHF	TGTGCCATCAGCTTGCACAGGGGCACGAGCTCCTATAATTCACCCCTCCACTTT
TRBJ1-2	TRBV5-6	-	14	-	CASSPRLGSYGYTF	TGTGCCAGCAGCCCCAGGTTAGGGAGCTATGGCTACACCTTC
TRBJ2-1	TRBV6-6	-	16	TRBD2	CASSSGQRGRGNEQFF	TGTGCCAGCAGTTCGGGCCAGCGGGGGCGGGGCAATGAGCAGTTCTTC
TRBJ2-5	TRBV20-1	-	11	-	CSARVRETQYF	TGCAGTGCTAGAGTGCGGGAGACCCAGTACTTC
TRBJ2-7	TRBV5-1	-	16	TRBD2	CASSLVASGFSYEQYF	TGCGCCAGCAGCTTGGTTGCTAGCGGGTTCTCCTACGAGCAGTACTTC
TRBJ2-6	TRBV18	-	18	TRBD1	CASSTTGQAVARANVLTF	TGTGCCAGCTCAACGACGGGACAGGCCGTAGCGAGGGCCAACGTCCTGACTTTC
TRBJ1-2	TRBV5-5	-	14	-	CASSSQVSGYGYTF	TGTGCCAGCAGCTCGCAGGTGTCTGGCTATGGCTACACCTTC
TRBJ2-1	TRBV25-1	-	13	-	CASSERSRDEQFF	TGTGCCAGCAGTGAACGGTCTCGGGATGAGCAGTTCTTC
TRBJ2-1	TRBV9	-	15	TRBD2	CASSDLGLAGDEQFF	TGTGCCAGCAGCGACCTCGGACTAGCGGGAGATGAGCAGTTCTTC
TRBJ2-1	TRBV9	once	15	TRBD2	CASSASGRPYNEQFF	TGTGCCAGCAGCGCTAGCGGGAGGCCCTACAATGAGCAGTTCTTC
TRBJ1-5	TRBV5-6	-	15	-	CASSFGLYSNQPQHF	TGTGCCAGCAGCTTCGGACTGTATAGCAATCAGCCCCAGCATTTT
TRBJ2-1	TRBV27	-	16	TRBD2	CASSPIAGATYNEQFF	TGTGCCAGCAGTCCTATAGCGGGAGCTACCTACAATGAGCAGTTCTTC
TRBJ1-2	TRBV27	-	15	-	CASSSYRVGLYGYTF	TGTGCCAGCAGTTCTTACAGGGTAGGGCTCTATGGCTACACCTTC
TRBJ1-3	TRBV9	-	13	-	CASSAGPGNTIYF	TGTGCCAGCAGCGCGGGTCCTGGAAACACCATATATTTT
TRBJ1-1	TRBV28	-	14	-	CASSLVAGNTEAFF	TGTGCCAGCAGTTTGGTTGCAGGGAACACTGAAGCTTTCTTT
TRBJ2-7	TRBV29-1	-	13	TRBD2	CSVSTSGSYEQYF	TGCAGCGTGTCGACTAGCGGGAGCTACGAGCAGTACTTC
TRBJ2-6	TRBV9	-	18	TRBD1	CANSVDDRVLSGANVLTF	TGTGCCAACAGCGTAGACGACAGGGTCCTGTCTGGGGCCAACGTCCTGACTTTC
TRBJ1-1	TRBV2	-	11	-	CASTGYTEAFF	TGTGCCAGTACAGGGTACACTGAAGCTTTCTTT
TRBJ2-7	TRBV6-1	-	15	-	CASSEWVGAGAEQYF	TGTGCCAGCAGTGAATGGGTCGGGGCGGGGGCCGAGCAGTACTTC
TRBJ1-2	TRBV4-3	-	15	-	CASSPGGGDLYGYTF	TGCGCCAGCAGCCCGGGGGGAGGGGATCTCTATGGCTACACCTTC
TRBJ1-2	TRBV4-3	-	18	TRBD1	CASSQETTGTGNNYGYTF	TGCGCCAGCAGCCAAGAAACGACTGGGACAGGAAACAACTATGGCTACACCTTC
TRBJ2-1	TRBV10-3	-	15	-	CAISESETSSMRQFF	TGTGCCATCAGTGAGTCAGAAACCTCCTCAATGAGGCAGTTCTTC
TRBJ1-1	TRBV27	-	13	-	CASSNRLNTEAFF	TGTGCCAGCAGTAACAGGTTGAACACTGAAGCTTTCTTT
TRBJ2-7	TRBV6-4	-	13	-	CASNGTGSYEQYF	TGTGCCAGCAACGGGACTGGTTCCTACGAGCAGTACTTC
TRBJ2-3	TRBV5-1	-	15	TRBD2	CASMRASGHTDTQYF	TGCGCCAGCATGCGTGCTAGCGGACACACAGATACGCAGTATTTT
TRBJ1-1	TRBV7-8	-	17	TRBD1	CASSLGLPGQGNTEAFF	TGTGCCAGCAGCTTAGGCCTTCCGGGACAGGGGAACACTGAAGCTTTCTTT
TRBJ1-1	TRBV19	-	15	-	CASSIAGAGNTEAFF	TGTGCCAGTAGTATAGCAGGGGCTGGGAACACTGAAGCTTTCTTT
TRBJ2-7	TRBV11-3	once	15	TRBD1	CASSLGTGMDYEQYF	TGTGCCAGCAGCTTAGGGACAGGGATGGATTACGAGCAGTACTTC
TRBJ2-7	TRBV13	-	16	TRBD1	CASSLGSGTGGYEQYF	TGTGCCAGCAGCTTAGGAAGTGGGACAGGGGGTTACGAGCAGTACTTC
TRBJ1-3	TRBV28	-	17	TRBD1	CASSPAGQASSGNTIYF	TGTGCCAGCAGTCCAGCAGGACAGGCCAGCTCTGGAAACACCATATATTTT
TRBJ1-5	TRBV29-1	-	14	TRBD1	CSGSGQGGNQPQHF	TGCAGCGGCTCGGGACAGGGGGGCAATCAGCCCCAGCATTTT
TRBJ1-1	TRBV6-2/TRBV6-3	-	12	-	CASSLGEAEAFF	TGTGCCAGCAGTTTAGGGGAGGCTGAAGCTTTCTTT
TRBJ2-7	TRBV30	once	13	-	CAWNGFGSYEQYF	TGTGCCTGGAACGGATTCGGGAGCTACGAGCAGTACTTC
TRBJ2-3	TRBV28	once	18	TRBD1	CASRPRVPRDRGGDTQYF	TGTGCCAGCCGACCGCGGGTCCCCAGGGACAGAGGGGGAGATACGCAGTATTTT
TRBJ2-1	TRBV6-2/TRBV6-3	-	16	TRBD1	CASSYFRQGARNEQFF	TGTGCCAGCAGTTACTTCCGACAGGGGGCGCGCAATGAGCAGTTCTTC
TRBJ1-3	TRBV5-5	-	15	-	CASSLSPQGGNTIYF	TGTGCCAGCAGCTTGTCGCCCCAGGGAGGAAACACCATATATTTT